This T cell receptor beta chain originates from a study of cytomegalovirus exposure and HLA in healthy donors. General study results and limits: The study flagged 150 to 200 TCR beta chains as cytomegalovirus-associated.

The germline V gene has CDR1 SNHLY and CDR2 FYNNEI. CDR3 length equals 12 residues. The V and J ends lost 5 bases and 7 bases respectively, with 9 bases between them. On this clone itself: The antigen is not known.

Data came from immunoSEQ multiplex PCR; TCRdb stores just in-frame clones and leaves some out. The profile covers about 71,000 clones, with around 93% appearing a single time and more than 0.8% taken by the ten largest. Sequencing was carried out using PBMCs. This TCR came from a woman under 30 in good health and CMV-seronegative. The chain uses TRBV2 and TRBJ1-5, with D possibly being TRBD1 (5 bases). The CDR3 loop is CASSRQGQPQHF. CDR3 nucleotide sequence: TGTGCCAGCAGTCGTCAGGGCCAGCCCCAGCATTTT.